There are a few counts of the clone carrying this TCR beta chain. Its specificity is not known. The sample comes from a study of cytomegalovirus exposure and HLA in healthy donors. Broader study findings: In a later analysis, HLA-associated TCR beta chains were more clonally expanded than equally common others. One cluster of highly shared sequence variants probably arose as a sequencing artifact. Cytomegalovirus association was listed for about 180 TCR beta chains.

Germline lookup yields CDR1 SGHTA and CDR2 FQGNSA. There are 15 residues in the CDR3. PCR employed 60 Vbeta and 13 Jbeta primers. The method was immunoSEQ multiplex PCR; TCRdb's version includes in-frame clones alone and lacks a portion of them. The sample consists of around 200,000 clones, 60% to 85% of them appearing once. Healthy bone marrow donors supplied every sample. The TCR was taken from a female donor in good health and CMV-seronegative. The sample consisted of PBMCs. The chain combines TRBV7-2 with TRBJ2-5; the match to TRBD1 covers 7 bases. The assigned J gene may be wrong: the sequence end matches TRBJ2-7 better. In DNA form, the CDR3 reads TGTGCCAGCAGCTTGGATCCGGGACAGTCCTACGAGCAGTACTTC. Its translation is CASSLDPGQSYEQYF.